This T cell receptor (beta chain) was recorded in a study of control samples from healthy donors and cancer patients. TCRdb's table, derived via immunoSEQ multiplex PCR, lists solely in-frame clones and lacks some. This table has roughly 64,000 clones, over 75% appearing once. This CDR3 is 16 amino acids long. Germline values: CDR1 MNHNS, CDR2 SASEGT. V lost 1 base and J 4 bases, leaving 16 bases between the germline ends. The TCR was taken from a woman in her 50s with colorectal cancer. The chain carries TRBV6-1 and TRBJ1-2; perhaps TRBD1 as D (6 bases). Sequenced: PBMCs. In DNA, the CDR3 is TGTGCCAGCAGTGAAGAAGGGCGGGGGGCAGTCTATGGCTACACCTTC. Protein product: CASSEEGRGAVYGYTF.